This entry lists 28 T cell receptor beta chains sequenced from one sample in a study of STAT5B mutations in CD4+ large granular lymphocyte leukemia. The protocol was immunoSEQ multiplex PCR, while the TCRdb copy is restricted to in-frame clones and leaves out a portion. This sample carries about 33,000 clones, roughly 72% of them seen once, and the ten largest clones take roughly 0.29%. Sequenced sample: CD4+ T cells from blood buffy coats. The receptor set was obtained from a human donor in good health.

V and J are TRBV6-5 and TRBJ1-2, with a weak D call TRBD1 (6 bases). The CDR3 sequence is 11 residues long. Trimming left V 8 bases short and J 5 bases short, with 9 bases between. Germline V CDR1 and CDR2: MNHEY, SVGAGI. The CDR3 DNA reads as TGTGCCAGCGGTACAGGGTATGGCTACACCTTC. It yields the protein CASGTGYGYTF.

The chain employs TRBV29-1 and TRBJ1-1; possibly TRBD1 for D (6 bases). Germline CDR1 reads SQVTM; CDR2 reads ANQGSEA. The CDR3 loop spans 13 amino acids. With 0 bases removed from V and 6 bases from J, the gap between germline ends came to 11 bases. In DNA, the CDR3 is TGCAGCGTTGAAGATCGTCCAGGGGCTGAAGCTTTCTTT. Its translation is CSVEDRPGAEAFF.

The chain links TRBV6-5 to TRBJ1-6; D is perhaps TRBD1 (6 bases). CDR3 length equals 13 residues. CDR1 and CDR2 from the germline V gene are MNHEY and SVGAGI. V lost 4 bases to trimming and J lost 13 bases, with 14 bases between them. This chain's CDR3 is CASSFQGTRPLHF. In DNA form, the CDR3 reads TGTGCCAGCAGTTTCCAGGGGACTCGGCCCCTCCACTTT.

J is TRBJ1-3 and V is TRBV11-2; D remains ambiguous. Trimming removed 0 bases at V and 2 bases at J, with 8 bases between. Germline V CDR1 and CDR2: SGHAT, FQNNGV. The CDR3 length is 15 residues. As DNA, the CDR3 is TGTGCCAGCAGCTTAGATACAGATGCTGGAAACACCATATATTTT. Translation gives CASSLDTDAGNTIYF.

V usage is TRBV11-3 and J usage is TRBJ2-7; D not resolved. The germline V gene encodes CDR1 SGHNT and CDR2 YENEEA. The germline V and J ends were trimmed by 5 bases and 0 bases, with 14 bases remaining between them. CDR3 length: 15 amino acids. The CDR3 sequence is CASSTHGYGSYEQYF. In DNA, the CDR3 is TGTGCCAGCAGCACCCACGGTTACGGCTCCTACGAGCAGTACTTC.

The chain combines TRBV30 with TRBJ1-4; no clear D. Per the germline V gene, CDR1 is GTSNPN and CDR2 is SVGIG (reference sequence). CDR3 length equals 13 residues. V was shortened by 1 base and J by 3 bases, with 6 bases between the two germline ends. The CDR3 nucleotides read TGTGCCTGGAGTGGGGAATCTAATGAAAAACTGTTTTTT. It specifies CAWSGESNEKLFF.

V and J are TRBV5-6 and TRBJ1-6, with 7 bases lining up with TRBD1. CDR3 size: 13 residues. Trimming at V came to 7 bases and at J to 7 bases, leaving 5 bases not matched to a gene. Germline V gene data show CDR1 as SGHDT and CDR2 as YYEEEE. DNA for the CDR3: TGTGCCAGCCGGGACAGAAGAAATTCACCCCTCCACTTT. Its translation is CASRDRRNSPLHF.

CDR3 DNA sequence: TGTGCCTGGAGTGCCCAAGAGACCCAGTACTTC. Amino acid sequence: CAWSAQETQYF. This chain uses TRBV30 with TRBJ2-5; D gene uncertain. Trimming shortened V by 1 base and J by 1 base, and 1 base separated the two germline ends. The V gene's germline CDR1 is GTSNPN and CDR2 SVGIG (reference sequence). CDR3 length: 11 amino acids.

The chain couples TRBV29-1 to TRBJ2-7; 10 positions match TRBD2. The germline CDR1 and CDR2 sequences are SQVTM and ANQGSEA. V was pared by 5 bases and J by 4 bases, with 11 bases of the junction left unmatched. The CDR3 runs 15 residues. CDR3 DNA: TGCAGCGTTTCTAAGGAGCGGGAGGGCCGGTACGAGCAGTACTTC. Translation: CSVSKEREGRYEQYF.

The chain carries TRBV29-1 and TRBJ1-2; no firm D call. Germline CDR1 is SQVTM and CDR2 is ANQGSEA. The V gene lost 1 base and the J gene lost 4 bases, with 4 bases spanning the gap. This CDR3 contains 11 residues. The CDR3 region is CSVEVGYGYTF. CDR3 sequence (DNA): TGCAGCGTTGAAGTCGGCTATGGCTACACCTTC.

The genes are TRBV15 and TRBJ2-3; D gene ambiguous. CDR1 and CDR2 (germline): LNHNV, YYDKDF (reference sequence). V was shortened by 1 base and J by 1 base, with 3 bases between the two germline ends. The length of the CDR3 is 13 residues. CDR3 in amino acids: CATSRGGTDTQYF. CDR3 DNA sequence: TGTGCCACCAGCAGAGGGGGCACAGATACGCAGTATTTT.

This clone was counted once. This rearrangement joins TRBV6-5 to TRBJ1-5, with 7 bases identical to TRBD1. V gave up 7 bases and J gave up 4 bases; unmatched junction bases: 10. Per germline, CDR1 MNHEY and CDR2 SVGAGI. The CDR3 runs 15 residues. CDR3 residues: CASKRQGESNQPQHF. The DNA for the CDR3 is TGTGCCAGCAAAAGACAGGGCGAGAGTAATCAGCCCCAGCATTTT.

DNA for the CDR3: TGTGCCAGTAGTATGACAGGGAGCAAAGAGACCCAGTACTTC. Residues: CASSMTGSKETQYF. This rearrangement joins TRBV19 to TRBJ2-5, with TRBD1 matching 7 bases. CDR1 LNHDA and CDR2 SQIVND come from the germline V gene (reference sequence). Unmatched junction bases numbered 4, after V lost 3 bases and J lost 3 bases. The CDR3 runs to 14 residues.

This clone has just a few counts. V gene TRBV29-1 combines with J gene TRBJ1-4; possibly TRBD1 for D (5 bases). Germline CDR1 is SQVTM and CDR2 is ANQGSEA. The CDR3 spans 13 residues. V lost 4 bases to trimming and J lost 8 bases, with 14 bases between them. The CDR3 loop is CSVARGSSEKLFF. DNA for the CDR3: TGCAGCGTTGCCCGGGGGTCTAGCGAAAAACTGTTTTTT.

This rearrangement joins TRBV19 to TRBJ2-3, with D perhaps TRBD1 (6 bases). Trimming took 7 bases from V and 1 from J, leaving 12 bases between them. The CDR3 contains 14 residues. CDR1 and CDR2 from the germline V gene are LNHDA and SQIVND (reference sequence). The CDR3 DNA reads as TGTGCCAGTACTGAGACAGGACGCACAGATACGCAGTATTTT. Amino acid sequence: CASTETGRTDTQYF. Complete variable domain (other parts from reference TRBV19 and TRBJ2-3): DGGITQSPKYLFRKEGQNVTLSCEQNLNHDAMYWYRQDPGQGLRLIYYSQIVNDFQKGDIAEGYSVSREKKESFPLTVTSAQKNPTAFYLCASTETGRTDTQYFGPGTRLTVL.

This chain joins TRBV10-3 and TRBJ2-1; 7 nucleotides align to TRBD2. V was clipped by 5 bases and J by 5 bases; unmatched bases: 6. Germline lookup yields CDR1 ENHRY and CDR2 SYGVKD. The CDR3 spans 14 residues. CDR3 region: CAISPSGTNNEQFF. The CDR3, as DNA: TGTGCCATCAGTCCTAGCGGAACAAACAATGAGCAGTTCTTC.

This sequence joins TRBV19 and TRBJ2-5; D is ambiguous. V lost 3 bases and J 0 bases, leaving 11 bases between the germline ends. The CDR3 covers 15 residues. The germline V gene encodes CDR1 LNHDA and CDR2 SQIVND (reference sequence). The CDR3 region has the DNA TGTGCCAGTAGTATGGGGTACAGATACCAAGAGACCCAGTACTTC. Translated, it gives CASSMGYRYQETQYF.

CDR3 amino acids: CANRRGGGSSYNEQFF. The CDR3 nucleotides read TGTGCCAACAGGAGGGGGGGCGGGAGCTCCTACAATGAGCAGTTCTTC. This rearrangement joins TRBV7-2 to TRBJ2-1, with D tentatively TRBD2 (7 bases). CDR3 length equals 16 residues. Trimming removed 10 bases from V and 0 bases from J, with 19 bases in between. Germline V CDR1 and CDR2: SGHTA, FQGNSA.

This clone has a handful of counts. The rearrangement links TRBV19 to TRBJ1-5; 9 nucleotides line up with TRBD1. Trimming cost V 5 bases and J 0 bases; bases outside gene matches: 11. Germline lookup yields CDR1 LNHDA and CDR2 SQIVND (reference sequence). This CDR3 spans 18 amino acids. DNA of the CDR3: TGTGCCAGTAGTCGGGACAGGGAAAAGCGGTATAGCAATCAGCCCCAGCATTTT. It codes for CASSRDREKRYSNQPQHF.

This clone was seen a few times. The chain joins TRBV13 to TRBJ1-1; D remains unclear. Trimming removed 5 bases from V and 4 bases from J, with 14 bases in between. The CDR3 runs to 14 residues. Germline V gene lookup returns CDR1 PRHDT and CDR2 FYEKMQ (reference sequence). The CDR3 here is CASSPGLRGTEAFF. The CDR3 nucleotides are TGTGCCAGCAGCCCTGGACTCAGAGGCACTGAAGCTTTCTTT.

This rearrangement joins TRBV10-3 to TRBJ1-2; TRBD1 might be the D (6 bases). Germline V gives CDR1 ENHRY, CDR2 SYGVKD. V shed 6 bases and J shed 5 bases, with 22 bases lying between them. CDR3 length equals 16 residues. The CDR3 DNA follows: TGTGCCATCAGATCCGGGACAAGAATTCTAGGGTATGGCTACACCTTC. As protein: CAIRSGTRILGYGYTF.

This clone is a singleton in its sample. V usage is TRBV5-1 and J usage is TRBJ2-7; 8 bases fit TRBD2. V was pared by 1 base and J by 6 bases, with 9 bases of the junction left unmatched. This CDR3 is 15 amino acids long. Germline V CDR1 and CDR2: SGHRS, YFSETQ. The CDR3 bases are TGCGCCAGCAGCTTGTATGCGGGAGGTGGGGGCGAGCAGTACTTC. Encoded protein: CASSLYAGGGGEQYF.

This chain connects TRBV4-2 to TRBJ2-3; D may be TRBD1 (7 bases). Germline lookup yields CDR1 LGHNA and CDR2 YNFKEQ. V was pared by 1 base and J by 2 bases, with 13 bases between. The CDR3 length is 16 residues. Here the CDR3 DNA reads TGTGCCAGCAGCCAAGGCGGGACAGCAGTCACAGATACGCAGTATTTT. Translated, it gives CASSQGGTAVTDTQYF.

This clone was seen more than once but under ten times. The V call is TRBV18, the J call TRBJ1-2; unclear D gene. The CDR3 has 13 amino acids. Germline assignment: CDR1 KGHSH and CDR2 LQKENI. V lost 3 bases and J 4 bases, leaving 9 bases between the germline ends. The DNA for the CDR3 is TGTGCCAGCTCACCTGGAGAAGGCTATGGCTACACCTTC. It codes for CASSPGEGYGYTF.

The CDR3 region has the DNA TGTGCCAGCAGCCCAGGACCCCCCGGGGAGCTGTTTTTT. Translation: CASSPGPPGELFF. The rearrangement links TRBV11-3 to TRBJ2-2; D gene unclear. V was clipped by 5 bases and J by 6 bases, with 10 bases between them. The germline CDR1 and CDR2 sequences are SGHNT and YENEEA. This CDR3 is built from 13 residues.

V usage is TRBV19 and J usage is TRBJ2-1; D may correspond to TRBD1 or TRBD2 (5 bases each). The V gene lost 7 bases and the J gene lost 6 bases, with 19 bases spanning the gap. CDR1 and CDR2 (germline): LNHDA, SQIVND (reference sequence). CDR3 size: 15 residues. Here the CDR3 reads CASTKGPTEINEQFF. Written as DNA, the CDR3 is TGTGCCAGTACCAAGGGACCGACCGAGATCAATGAGCAGTTCTTC.

This chain uses TRBV5-5 with TRBJ2-7; D unclear. CDR3 length: 13 residues. Germline V lookup: CDR1 SGHKS, CDR2 YYEKEE (reference sequence). V lost 5 bases, J lost 0 bases, and 9 bases lay in between. The CDR3 is CASSLQSSYEQYF. The CDR3 nucleotides are TGTGCCAGCAGTCTCCAAAGCTCCTACGAGCAGTACTTC.

The J gene is TRBJ2-2, the V gene TRBV6-4; 13 bases are shared with TRBD2. CDR3 length: 14 residues. From germline, CDR1 is MRHNA and CDR2 SNTAGT. V lost 6 bases, J lost 7 bases, and 2 bases stayed unmatched. The CDR3 coding sequence is TGTGCCAGCAGAGGACTAGCGGGAGTCGGGGAGCTGTTTTTT. Protein sequence: CASRGLAGVGELFF.